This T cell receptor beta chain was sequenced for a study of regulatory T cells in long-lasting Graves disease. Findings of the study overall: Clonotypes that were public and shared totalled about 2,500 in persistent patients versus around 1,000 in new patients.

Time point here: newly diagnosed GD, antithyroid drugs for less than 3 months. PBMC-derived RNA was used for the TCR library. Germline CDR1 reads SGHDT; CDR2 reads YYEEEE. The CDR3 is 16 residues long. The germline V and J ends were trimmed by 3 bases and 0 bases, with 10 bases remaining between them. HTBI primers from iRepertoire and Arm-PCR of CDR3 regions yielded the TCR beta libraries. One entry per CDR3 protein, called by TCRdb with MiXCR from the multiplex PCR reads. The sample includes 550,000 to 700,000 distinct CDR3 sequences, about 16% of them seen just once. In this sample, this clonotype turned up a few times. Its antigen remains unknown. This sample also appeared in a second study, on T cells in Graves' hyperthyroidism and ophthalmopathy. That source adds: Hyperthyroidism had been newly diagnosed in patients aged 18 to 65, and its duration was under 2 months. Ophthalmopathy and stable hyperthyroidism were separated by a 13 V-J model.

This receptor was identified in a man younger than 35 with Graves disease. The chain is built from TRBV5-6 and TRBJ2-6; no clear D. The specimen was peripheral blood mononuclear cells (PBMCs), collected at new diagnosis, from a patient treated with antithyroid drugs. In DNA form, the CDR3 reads TGTGCCAGCAGCTCTAGGATTTACTCTGGGGCCAACGTCCTGACTTTC. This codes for CASSSRIYSGANVLTF.